These T cell receptor beta chains were read from a single sample in a study of blood T cell repertoires in COVID-19. TCRdb keeps only in-frame clones here, not all; method: immunoSEQ multiplex PCR. The table has about 30,000 clones, almost 90% seen once. Sequenced material: peripheral blood. The source is a human donor in a cohort sampled during active COVID-19. Both conserved end residues are part of each CDR3. A D gene is named only where the DNA matches it firmly. Size tells how often a clone was seen (once, few, many) or the class of an expanded clone, and some rows leave it out.

CDR3 protein	CDR3 DNA	CDR3 length	clone size	V gene	J gene	D gene
CASSQEDRGRRGYTF	TGCGCCAGCAGCCAGGAAGACAGGGGAAGGAGGGGCTACACCTTC	15	once	TRBV4-1	TRBJ1-2	TRBD1
CASSRRGITTNEKLFF	TGCGCCAGCAGTCGGCGGGGGATTACAACTAATGAAAAACTGTTTTTT	16	.	TRBV5-1	TRBJ1-4	.
CATSRADRGNYEQYF	TGTGCCACCAGCAGGGCAGACAGGGGAAACTACGAGCAGTACTTC	15	.	TRBV15	TRBJ2-7	TRBD1
CASSEPGQVPDTQYF	TGTGCCAGCAGTGAACCCGGACAGGTCCCAGATACGCAGTATTTT	15	.	TRBV6-1	TRBJ2-3	TRBD1
CASSLAGSYGYTF	TGTGCCAGCAGTTTAGCCGGGAGCTATGGCTACACCTTC	13	.	TRBV12-3/TRBV12-4	TRBJ1-2	.
CASSLTPAGGATEAFF	TGCGCCAGCAGCCTTACCCCCGCTGGGGGCGCGACTGAAGCTTTCTTT	16	.	TRBV5-1	TRBJ1-1	.
CASSPSRGYEQYF	TGTGCCAGCTCACCAAGTCGGGGCTACGAGCAGTACTTC	13	.	TRBV18	TRBJ2-7	.
CASSMQTGPNQPQHF	TGTGCCAGTAGTATGCAGACAGGGCCCAATCAGCCCCAGCATTTT	15	.	TRBV19	TRBJ1-5	TRBD1
CASSFLAGREQYF	TGTGCCAGCAGCTTTCTAGCGGGGAGGGAGCAGTACTTC	13	.	TRBV7-2	TRBJ2-7	TRBD2
CASSLVEEGPLHF	TGCGCCAGCAGCTTGGTCGAGGAGGGGCCCCTCCACTTT	13	.	TRBV5-1	TRBJ1-6	.
CAWSVRVGGGLSTDTQYF	TGTGCCTGGAGTGTACGAGTTGGGGGGGGCCTAAGCACAGATACGCAGTATTTT	18	.	TRBV30	TRBJ2-3	.
CASSLLAAGEQYF	TGTGCCAGCAGTTTACTCGCTGCGGGGGAGCAGTACTTC	13	.	TRBV27	TRBJ2-7	.
CASSKTSGGATDTQYF	TGTGCCAGCAGCAAGACTAGCGGGGGGGCAACAGATACGCAGTATTTT	16	.	TRBV7-3	TRBJ2-3	TRBD2